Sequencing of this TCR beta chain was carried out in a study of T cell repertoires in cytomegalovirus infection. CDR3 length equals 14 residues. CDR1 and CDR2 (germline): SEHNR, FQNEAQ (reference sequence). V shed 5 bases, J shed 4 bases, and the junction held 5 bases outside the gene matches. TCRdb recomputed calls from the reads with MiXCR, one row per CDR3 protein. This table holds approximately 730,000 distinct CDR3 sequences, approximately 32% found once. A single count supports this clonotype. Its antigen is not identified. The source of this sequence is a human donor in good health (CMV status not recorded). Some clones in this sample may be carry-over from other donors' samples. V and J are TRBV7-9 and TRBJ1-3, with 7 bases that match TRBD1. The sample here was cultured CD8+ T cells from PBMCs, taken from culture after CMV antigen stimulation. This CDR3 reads CASSTTGLGNTIYF. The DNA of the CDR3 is TGTGCCAGCAGCACGACAGGGTTGGGAAACACCATATATTTT.